These T cell receptor beta chains were read from a single sample in a study of blood T cell repertoires in COVID-19. The repertoire was sequenced with immunoSEQ multiplex PCR; TCRdb's copy has only in-frame clones and lacks some. The sample contains some 260,000 clones, roughly 80% of which appear only once. The sequencing input was PBMCs or T cells enriched from blood (not recorded which). The receptor source for this set is a man under 40 with acute COVID-19. Both conserved end residues are part of each CDR3. D genes are given only for firm matches. Where a row states a size, it is once, few, many or the class of an expanded clone; other rows omit it.

V	J	D	size	CDR3	DNA
TRBV27	TRBJ2-2	TRBD1	-	CASSLSWTGVNTGELFF	TGTGCCAGCAGTTTATCGTGGACAGGGGTGAACACCGGGGAGCTGTTTTTT
TRBV6-5	TRBJ1-1	-	-	CASSLDRDTEAFF	TGTGCCAGCAGCCTAGACCGGGACACTGAAGCTTTCTTT
TRBV5-1	TRBJ2-1	-	-	CASSLPLDYNEQFF	TGTGCCAGCAGCTTGCCCCTAGACTACAATGAGCAGTTCTTC
TRBV7-8	TRBJ1-2	-	once	CASSYRTGAYGYTF	TGTGCCAGCAGCTACAGAACAGGAGCCTATGGCTACACCTTC
TRBV4-3	TRBJ2-3	TRBD1	once	CASSRLRTGGSTDTQYF	TGCGCCAGCAGTCGTCTAAGGACAGGGGGTAGCACAGATACGCAGTATTTT
TRBV2	TRBJ2-2	TRBD1	-	CASSDRVVGELFF	TGTGCCAGCAGCGACAGGGTAGTCGGGGAGCTGTTTTTT
TRBV11-2	TRBJ1-3	TRBD1	-	CASSWTGSGNTIYF	TGTGCCAGCAGCTGGACAGGGTCTGGAAACACCATATATTTT
TRBV6-2/TRBV6-3	TRBJ1-2	-	-	CASSYAGSNYGYTF	TGTGCCAGCAGTTACGCAGGATCAAACTATGGCTACACCTTC
TRBV11-2	TRBJ1-5	TRBD1	few	CASSQGTGTNQPQHF	TGTGCCAGCAGCCAGGGGACAGGCACCAATCAGCCCCAGCATTTT
TRBV1	TRBJ1-5	-	-	CTSSQAGTAPNQPQHF	TGCACCAGCAGCCAGGCCGGGACAGCACCCAATCAGCCCCAGCATTTT
TRBV7-9	TRBJ1-3	-	-	CASSSRDTSGNTIYF	TGTGCCAGCAGCTCCCGGGACACCTCTGGAAACACCATATATTTT
TRBV18	TRBJ1-1	-	-	CASSPGVAGTEAFF	TGTGCCAGCTCACCTGGGGTGGCGGGGACTGAAGCTTTCTTT
TRBV5-1	TRBJ2-5	TRBD2	-	CASSSRGGGSGQETQYF	TGTGCCAGCAGCTCCCGGGGGGGCGGAAGCGGCCAAGAGACCCAGTACTTC
TRBV10-3	TRBJ1-5	TRBD1	few	CAISERGQGANQPQHF	TGTGCCATCAGTGAGAGGGGGCAGGGGGCCAATCAGCCCCAGCATTTT
TRBV19	TRBJ1-1	-	-	CASVRTDTEAFF	TGTGCGTCGGTACGTACGGACACTGAAGCTTTCTTT